This paragraph reports one TCR beta chain. The CDR3 covers 16 residues. Germline V gene data show CDR1 as SGDLS and CDR2 as YYNGEE. V gave up 2 bases and J gave up 7 bases, with 16 bases separating them. This specimen comes from a study of blood T cell repertoires in COVID-19. On the study more broadly: The United States, Italy and Spain provided the acute and convalescent COVID-19 samples. Sources were T cells, B-cell-depleted T cells, or PBMCs; the material itself was cDNA or gDNA.

In the authors' methods: How many nucleated cells were present was estimated from reference gene primer amplification. Profiled with immunoSEQ multiplex PCR; TCRdb holds only in-frame clones, not every one. Clone size and V and J calls were adopted from that table, with D and trimming inferred from the DNA. The sample holds 130,000 to 150,000 clones, roughly 89% seen once. Sequencing used peripheral blood. This TCR derives from a woman aged 45 to 65 with active or convalescent COVID-19. The genes are TRBV9 and TRBJ1-6, with D possibly TRBD1 on 6 matching bases. CDR3 in DNA: TGTGCCAGCAGCGTGGGGGGGACAAATCGGAATTCACCCCTCCACTTT. Translating it yields CASSVGGTNRNSPLHF. The variable domain in full, completed from reference TRBV9 and TRBJ1-6, reads DSGVTQTPKHLITATGQRVTLRCSPRSGDLSVYWYQQSLDQGLQFLIQYYNGEERAKGNILERFSAQQFPDLHSELNLSSLELGDSALYFCASSVGGTNRNSPLHFGNGTRLTVT.